The 32 T cell receptor beta chains below all came from one sample that was sequenced in a study of spatial heterogeneity in lung cancer. Sample time point: sample taken at primary tumor resection. TCRs were sequenced from unsorted whole RNA of tumor, nontumor lung or PBMC. Each CDR3 protein is one row after TCRdb ran MiXCR on the 5' RACE reads. The data contain 90,000 to 95,000 distinct CDR3 sequences, 9.5% to 15% of them singletons. The input for sequencing was PBMCs, taken at surgery. These TCRs come from a male donor with early-stage non-small cell lung cancer.

This clonotype has at least ten counts. This rearrangement joins TRBV21-1 to TRBJ2-3; the D call TRBD2 from the table was never checked on the DNA. TRBV21-1 is tagged as a pseudogene. The CDR3 loop spans 17 amino acids. The CDR3 reads CASSNPLAGRACDTQYF. In DNA, the CDR3 is TGTGCCAGCAGCAACCCTCTAGCGGGGCGGGCCTGTGATACGCAGTATTTT.

Ten or more counts support this clonotype. The chain carries TRBV12-3 or TRBV12-4 and TRBJ1-6; D might be TRBD1 (5 bases). V lost 5 bases, J lost 5 bases, and 10 bases lay in between. The CDR3 is 14 amino acids. CDR3 DNA sequence: TGTGCCAGCAGTCAGGGACGAAATAATTCACCCCTCCACTTT. Encoded protein: CASSQGRNNSPLHF.

The CDR3 nucleotides are TGTGCCAGCTTTAGAACGGGGGCCATGAACACTGAAGCTTTCTTT. Translating gives CASFRTGAMNTEAFF. The chain uses TRBV5-5 and TRBJ1-1; tentatively, D is TRBD1 (6 bases). Germline-derived CDR1 and CDR2 are SGHKS and YYEKEE (reference sequence). This CDR3 is 15 amino acids long. The ends were cut back, 7 bases at V and 0 bases at J, with 16 bases in the middle.

This clonotype was found many times. The rearrangement joins TRBV7-9 to TRBJ2-7; TRBD1 or TRBD2 may be the D gene (5 bases each). The CDR3 has 15 amino acids. Trimming pared 1 base from V and 2 bases from J, leaving 12 bases between. CDR1 SEHNR and CDR2 FQNEAQ come from the germline V gene (reference sequence). The CDR3 region is CASSLGQGVTYEQYF. The CDR3 DNA reads as TGTGCCAGCAGCTTAGGGCAGGGAGTCACCTACGAGCAGTACTTC.

This clonotype was counted only a few times. The rearrangement uses TRBV20-1 and TRBJ2-2, with D unresolved. Trimming shortened V by 5 bases and J by 1 base, and 14 bases separated the two germline ends. CDR1 is DFQATT, CDR2 SNEGSKA, per germline (reference sequence). The CDR3 has 15 amino acids. Here the CDR3 reads CSAVPVALNTGELFF. The CDR3 bases are TGCAGTGCTGTCCCGGTTGCTTTGAACACCGGGGAGCTGTTTTTT.

This clonotype was picked up many times. The chain recombines TRBV6-2 or TRBV6-3 with TRBJ2-3; possibly TRBD1 or TRBD2 for D (5 bases each). The CDR3 loop spans 16 amino acids. Germline loops: CDR1 MNHEY, CDR2 SVGEGT. V was cut by 6 bases and J by 2 bases, with 18 bases left in between. The CDR3 DNA reads as TGTGCCAGCAGACTCTTTCGAGAGGGGTCCACAGATACGCAGTATTTT. Its protein is CASRLFREGSTDTQYF.

At least ten counts were recorded for this clonotype. The chain is built from TRBV18 and TRBJ1-1; perhaps TRBD1 as D (5 bases). Germline V gives CDR1 KGHSH, CDR2 LQKENI. V gave up 7 bases and J gave up 1 base, with 13 bases separating them. This CDR3 comprises 14 residues. This CDR3 is CASFNSQGNTEAFF. The CDR3 nucleotides read TGTGCCAGCTTCAATTCGCAGGGGAACACTGAAGCTTTCTTT.

CDR3 bases: TGTGCCAGCAGCTTCATTGGCGGGGGGGGCACAGATACGCAGTATTTT. Translation gives CASSFIGGGGTDTQYF. V is TRBV11-2 and J is TRBJ2-3; 9 bases are shared with TRBD2. The CDR3 is made up of 16 amino acids. The junction had 5 bases not matched to a gene; V was cut back by 3 bases and J by 1 base. The germline gives CDR1 SGHAT, CDR2 FQNNGV.

The chain links TRBV9 to TRBJ1-2, with TRBD1 matching over 11 bases. The CDR3 length is 15 residues. The ends lost 3 bases at V and 3 bases at J; junction bases unmatched: 4. Per germline, CDR1 SGDLS and CDR2 YYNGEE. The CDR3 reads CASSARTGGHYGYTF. The CDR3 DNA is TGTGCCAGCAGCGCCAGGACAGGGGGCCACTATGGCTACACCTTC.

There are a few counts of this clonotype. The CDR3 spells CSARLADSYNEQFF. CDR3 sequence (DNA): TGCAGTGCTCGACTAGCAGACTCCTACAATGAGCAGTTCTTC. V is TRBV20-1 and J is TRBJ2-1; 7 nucleotides align to TRBD2. Trimming removed 5 bases from V and 0 bases from J; junction bases left unmatched: 4. CDR1 and CDR2 from the germline V gene are DFQATT and SNEGSKA (reference sequence). The CDR3 runs 14 residues.

The rearrangement links TRBV5-5 to TRBJ2-1, with D perhaps TRBD2 (5 bases). Trimming removed 0 bases at V and 1 base at J, with 8 bases between. Germline V gene sequence: CDR1 SGHKS, CDR2 YYEKEE (reference sequence). The CDR3 contains 15 residues. The CDR3 loop reads CASSLDSVSYNEQFF. Written as DNA, the CDR3 is TGTGCCAGCAGCTTGGATAGCGTATCCTACAATGAGCAGTTCTTC. Full variable domain (missing parts from reference TRBV5-5 and TRBJ2-1): DAGVTQSPTHLIKTRGQQVTLRCSPISGHKSVSWYQQVLGQGPQFIFQYYEKEERGRGNFPDRFSARQFPNYSSELNVNALLLGDSALYLCASSLDSVSYNEQFFGPGTRLTVL.

This clonotype has a handful of counts. The chain combines TRBV14 with TRBJ1-3, with a tentative D call TRBD1 (6 bases). The CDR3 runs 17 residues. The V end lost 5 bases, the J end lost 1 base, and 18 bases lay between the germline ends. Germline assignment: CDR1 SGHDN and CDR2 FVKESK. The CDR3 nucleotides read TGTGCCAGCAGCAGGAGGCAGCGGGGGCGGTCTGGAAACACCATATATTTT. Residues: CASSRRQRGRSGNTIYF.

V is TRBV18 and J is TRBJ2-5; 8 nucleotides align to TRBD2. CDR1 and CDR2 (germline): KGHSH, LQKENI. The CDR3 length is 15 residues. V lost 3 bases, J lost 1 base, and 4 bases stayed unmatched. This CDR3 is CASSPTAGVQETQYF. In nucleotides, the CDR3 is TGTGCCAGCTCACCGACAGCGGGGGTCCAAGAGACCCAGTACTTC. The full variable domain, rest sourced from reference TRBV18 and TRBJ2-5, is NAGVMQNPRHLVRRRGQEARLRCSPMKGHSHVYWYRQLPEEGLKFMVYLQKENIIDESGMPKERFSAEFPKEGPSILRIQQVVRGDSAAYFCASSPTAGVQETQYFGPGTRLLVL.

This clonotype was picked up a small number of times. This chain uses TRBV18 with TRBJ2-7, with D possibly TRBD2 on 6 matching bases. The V and J ends lost 0 bases and 6 bases respectively, with 15 bases between them. Germline V gene lookup returns CDR1 KGHSH and CDR2 LQKENI. This CDR3 has 15 amino acids. CDR3 loop: CASSPPGQGLAEQYF. CDR3 nucleotides: TGTGCCAGCTCACCACCGGGGCAGGGACTCGCCGAGCAGTACTTC.

This sequence joins TRBV9 and TRBJ2-2, with D unclear. The germline CDR1 and CDR2 sequences are SGDLS and YYNGEE. The CDR3 length is 14 residues. Trimming cost V 4 bases and J 2 bases, with 9 bases left between them. CDR3 bases: TGTGCCAGCAGCATCACACAAAACACCGGGGAGCTGTTTTTT. Protein product: CASSITQNTGELFF.

This clonotype occurred a few times. V gene TRBV6-2 or TRBV6-3 combines with J gene TRBJ1-2; D is unresolved. Germline V gives CDR1 MNHEY, CDR2 SVGEGT. The CDR3 has 14 residues. Trimming removed 6 bases from V and 1 base from J, with 12 bases in between. CDR3 DNA sequence: TGTGCCAGCAGGACTCAGGACGGTAACTATGGCTACACCTTC. It is translated as CASRTQDGNYGYTF.

The chain links TRBV10-3 to TRBJ2-7; no firm D call. The germline CDR1 and CDR2 sequences are ENHRY and SYGVKD. V gave up 6 bases and J gave up 5 bases, with 17 bases separating them. The CDR3 contains 14 residues. The CDR3, as DNA: TGTGCCATCAGGAACGACCCCATCCTGGACGAGCAGTACTTC. It codes for CAIRNDPILDEQYF.

The rearrangement joins TRBV28 to TRBJ2-7; perhaps TRBD1 as D (5 bases). CDR1 is MDHEN, CDR2 SYDVKM, per germline. The V and J ends lost 4 bases and 4 bases respectively, with 14 bases between them. The CDR3 contains 14 residues. The CDR3 bases are TGTGCCAGCAGTTCCCCGGACATGTCTTACGAGCAGTACTTC. Translation: CASSSPDMSYEQYF.

The chain carries TRBV6-2 or TRBV6-3 and TRBJ2-1; D remains ambiguous. With 6 bases removed from V and 7 bases from J, the gap between germline ends came to 7 bases. The length of the CDR3 is 11 residues. Germline-derived CDR1 and CDR2 are MNHEY and SVGEGT. The CDR3 region has the DNA TGTGCCAGCAGCCAAAGAAATGAGCAGTTCTTC. It encodes CASSQRNEQFF.

This chain connects TRBV7-2 to TRBJ1-5; the match to TRBD1 covers 8 bases. The V segment lost 4 bases and the J segment 2 bases; nucleotides outside the gene matches: 4. Germline-derived CDR1 and CDR2 are SGHTA and FQGNSA. The length of the CDR3 is 15 residues. CDR3 DNA sequence: TGTGCCAGCAGCTCCCAGGGGGCGCGCAATCAGCCCCAGCATTTT. Its translation is CASSSQGARNQPQHF. Full variable domain (rest looked up from reference TRBV7-2 and TRBJ1-5): GAGVSQSPSNKVTEKGKDVELRCDPISGHTALYWYRQSLGQGLEFLIYFQGNSAPDKSGLPSDRFSAERTGGSVSTLTIQRTQQEDSAVYLCASSSQGARNQPQHFGDGTRLSIL.

The table lists this clonotype with many counts. This chain connects TRBV6-6 to TRBJ2-3; 9 bases are a match to TRBD1. Germline-derived CDR1 and CDR2 are MNHNY and SVGAGI (reference sequence). The CDR3 covers 16 residues. Trimming took 5 bases from V and 1 from J; bases not matched to a gene: 7. The CDR3 DNA is TGTGCCAGCAGTACCCACAGGGGGCAAGGCACAGATACGCAGTATTTT. This gives the protein CASSTHRGQGTDTQYF.

The chain uses TRBV20-1 and TRBJ1-2, with D possibly TRBD1 on 5 matching bases. V was cut by 1 base and J by 2 bases, with 8 bases left in between. CDR3 length: 13 residues. Germline CDR1 and CDR2: DFQATT and SNEGSKA (reference sequence). As DNA, the CDR3 is TGCAGTGCTAGAGCGGCAGGGAACTATGGCTACACCTTC. This translates into CSARAAGNYGYTF.

This clonotype was observed a handful of times. The CDR3 nucleotides read TGTGCCAGCAGTTACTCGTGGACGGACAACACAGATACGCAGTATTTT. This translates into CASSYSWTDNTDTQYF. The rearrangement links TRBV6-5 to TRBJ2-3; tentative D call: TRBD1 (5 bases). Germline-derived CDR1 and CDR2 are MNHEY and SVGAGI. The V end was cut by 0 bases, the J end by 2 bases, with 12 bases between. CDR3 size: 16 residues.

The chain couples TRBV6-2 or TRBV6-3 to TRBJ1-3; D not resolved. The length of the CDR3 is 13 residues. Germline V lookup: CDR1 MNHEY, CDR2 SVGEGT. Trimming took off 6 bases at V and 7 bases at J, with 13 bases between the two ends. The CDR3 protein is CASSRDTGNTIYF. The CDR3 nucleotides read TGTGCCAGCAGCCGCGACACCGGGAACACCATATATTTT.

This clonotype was seen at least ten times. This chain joins TRBV7-3 and TRBJ2-3, with no clear D. Germline V CDR1 and CDR2: SGHTA, FQGTGA. V was pared by 2 bases and J by 4 bases, with 10 bases between. The CDR3 length is 14 residues. The CDR3 spells CASSLGLIPDTQYF. Here the CDR3 DNA reads TGTGCCAGCAGCTTAGGGTTAATCCCAGATACGCAGTATTTT.

This clonotype has ten or more counts. The V and J genes are TRBV16 and TRBJ2-7; 10 positions agree with TRBD1. Germline values: CDR1 KGHSY, CDR2 FQNENV. The V segment lost 4 bases and the J segment 4 bases; nucleotides outside the gene matches: 4. There are 14 residues in the CDR3. CDR3 bases: TGTGCCAGCAGCCCCCGGGACAGGGGTTACGAGCAGTACTTC. This gives the protein CASSPRDRGYEQYF.

This clonotype was observed many times. The rearrangement joins TRBV7-9 to TRBJ2-5; D is undetermined. Per germline, CDR1 SEHNR and CDR2 FQNEAQ (reference sequence). V shed 3 bases and J shed 2 bases, with 7 bases lying between them. The CDR3 length is 13 residues. CDR3 protein: CASSLAAQETQYF. The CDR3, as DNA: TGTGCCAGCAGCTTGGCCGCGCAAGAGACCCAGTACTTC. Variable domain in full (rest from reference TRBV7-9 and TRBJ2-5): DTGVSQNPRHKITKRGQNVTFRCDPISEHNRLYWYRQTLGQGPEFLTYFQNEAQLEKSRLLSDRFSAERPKGSFSTLEIQRTEQGDSAMYLCASSLAAQETQYFGPGTRLLVL.

This clonotype was detected a few times. The rearrangement links TRBV7-9 to TRBJ2-3; TRBD2 matches 9 bases. Germline V gene lookup returns CDR1 SEHNR and CDR2 FQNEAQ (reference sequence). Unmatched junction bases numbered 5, after V lost 1 base and J lost 0 bases. The CDR3 contains 17 residues. CDR3 nucleotides: TGTGCCAGCAGCTTAGAATGGCTAGCGGGAAGCACAGATACGCAGTATTTT. Protein sequence: CASSLEWLAGSTDTQYF. Drawing the rest from reference TRBV7-9 and TRBJ2-3, the complete variable domain is DTGVSQNPRHKITKRGQNVTFRCDPISEHNRLYWYRQTLGQGPEFLTYFQNEAQLEKSRLLSDRFSAERPKGSFSTLEIQRTEQGDSAMYLCASSLEWLAGSTDTQYFGPGTRLTVL.

This clonotype was counted between two and nine times. The CDR3 nucleotides read TGTGCCAGCAGCCGGGACAGGGTCGGGGAGCAGTACTTC. It yields the protein CASSRDRVGEQYF. The chain joins TRBV5-6 to TRBJ2-7, with 9 bases fitting TRBD1. After removal of 4 bases from V and 7 bases from J, the junction contained 6 bases not matched to a gene. In germline, CDR1 is SGHDT, CDR2 YYEEEE. This CDR3 comprises 13 residues.

This clonotype was detected ten times or more. The chain carries TRBV6-6 and TRBJ1-5, with 7 bases matching TRBD1. Germline V gives CDR1 MNHNY, CDR2 SVGAGI (reference sequence). The V and J ends lost 2 bases and 3 bases, in that order; junction bases with no gene match: 7. The CDR3 is 16 amino acids. CDR3: CASSYRRDRPNQPQHF. For the CDR3, the DNA is TGTGCCAGCAGTTACCGGAGGGACAGACCCAATCAGCCCCAGCATTTT.

The V call is TRBV29-1, the J call TRBJ1-1; TRBD1 matches at 8 bases. Germline V gene lookup returns CDR1 SQVTM and CDR2 ANQGSEA. J was trimmed by 3 bases and V by 5 bases; bases with no gene match: 5. This CDR3 is 13 amino acids long. The CDR3 sequence is CSVLGQADTEAFF. CDR3 in DNA: TGCAGCGTTTTGGGACAGGCGGACACTGAAGCTTTCTTT.

This clonotype came up many times. The V call is TRBV23-1, the J call TRBJ2-7; unclear D gene. TRBV23-1 is labeled an ORF, and its function is uncertain. This CDR3 contains 12 residues. V lost 2 bases and J 1 base, leaving 3 bases between the germline ends. DNA for the CDR3: TGCGCCAGCAGTCAAAGTTCCTACGAGCAGTACTTC. Encoded protein: CASSQSSYEQYF.